The 28 T cell receptor beta chains given below trace back to one sample, sequenced in a study of OX40 agonist ivuxolimab in advanced cancers. The table came from immunoSEQ multiplex PCR; TCRdb's copy has only in-frame clones and leaves some out. The sample lists 45,000 to 55,000 clones, 90% to 95% occurring once. Sequencing was performed on CD4+ or CD8+ T cells sorted from blood, taken in a trial of the OX40 agonist ivuxolimab. Receptors originate from an adult with an advanced solid tumor such as melanoma, head and neck, liver or kidney cancer.

The CDR3, as DNA: TGCAGCGCCCTACAGGAGGCTGGTGAAAAACTGTTTTTT. As protein: CSALQEAGEKLFF. The rearrangement joins TRBV29-1 to TRBJ1-4, with TRBD1 as a possible D gene (5 bases). The germline V and J ends were trimmed by 7 bases and 7 bases, with 16 bases remaining between them. The germline V gene has CDR1 SQVTM and CDR2 ANQGSEA. The CDR3 contains 13 residues.

The V gene is TRBV28, the J gene TRBJ2-7, with TRBD1 identical over 8 bases. Germline V gene lookup returns CDR1 MDHEN and CDR2 SYDVKM. V gave up 8 bases and J gave up 4 bases; unmatched junction bases: 4. The CDR3 has 12 residues. DNA of the CDR3: TGTGCCAGCGGGGACAGGTTATACGAGCAGTACTTC. Its protein product is CASGDRLYEQYF.

V usage is TRBV30 and J usage is TRBJ2-2; weak D call: TRBD1 (6 bases). The ends were cut back, 4 bases at V and 6 bases at J, with 9 bases in the middle. This CDR3 comprises 12 residues. Germline-derived CDR1 and CDR2 are GTSNPN and SVGIG (reference sequence). CDR3 amino acids: CAWTDSAGELFF. The DNA of the CDR3 is TGTGCCTGGACGGACAGCGCCGGGGAGCTGTTTTTT.

The chain links TRBV28 to TRBJ1-4; 7 bases are a match to TRBD1. The CDR3 extends over 16 amino acids. Per germline, CDR1 MDHEN and CDR2 SYDVKM. The ends lost 5 bases at V and 8 bases at J; junction bases unmatched: 14. This CDR3 is CASSPGTGDSREKLFF. The DNA for the CDR3 is TGTGCCAGCAGTCCGGGAACGGGGGACAGCAGGGAAAAACTGTTTTTT.

V is TRBV5-1 and J is TRBJ2-3; TRBD2 is a possible D gene (6 bases). Per germline, CDR1 SGHRS and CDR2 YFSETQ. The CDR3 extends over 15 amino acids. Trimming removed 4 bases from V and 1 base from J, with 13 bases in between. The CDR3 DNA sequence: TGCGCCAGCAGCATGATGGAGGGTGGCACAGATACGCAGTATTTT. Its translation is CASSMMEGGTDTQYF.

This clone was picked up one time. The V and J genes are TRBV27 and TRBJ2-2; TRBD2 matches 7 bases. This CDR3 region has 15 residues. Germline CDR1 and CDR2: MNHEY and SMNVEV (reference sequence). V lost 6 bases and J lost 6; bases outside the gene matches: 10. CDR3 region: CASSSWWEGPGELFF. CDR3 nucleotide sequence: TGTGCCAGCAGCTCGTGGTGGGAGGGCCCCGGGGAGCTGTTTTTT.

The V gene is TRBV7-2, the J gene TRBJ2-7; tentatively, D is TRBD1 (5 bases). The CDR3 runs 17 residues. Trimming removed 0 bases at V and 3 bases at J, with 18 bases between. The germline CDR1 and CDR2 sequences are SGHTA and FQGNSA. The CDR3 loop reads CASSLAVGTLGVYEQYF. The CDR3 DNA is TGTGCCAGCAGCTTAGCAGTCGGCACCCTAGGGGTCTACGAGCAGTACTTC.

The chain is built from TRBV10-3 and TRBJ2-3, with 11 bases that match TRBD1. The CDR3 extends over 13 amino acids. The J segment lost 4 bases and the V segment lost 8 bases, leaving 2 bases of the junction unmatched. Germline-derived CDR1 and CDR2 are ENHRY and SYGVKD. The DNA for the CDR3 is TGTGCCATCTGGACAGGGGGCGCAGATACGCAGTATTTT. As protein: CAIWTGGADTQYF.

The chain carries TRBV9 and TRBJ2-7; the D is unclear. V was pared by 0 bases and J by 4 bases, with 8 bases between. The CDR3 has 13 residues. Germline values: CDR1 SGDLS, CDR2 YYNGEE. CDR3 in amino acids: CASSVAPEYEQYF. DNA for the CDR3: TGTGCCAGCAGCGTAGCGCCGGAATACGAGCAGTACTTC.

The gene calls are TRBV13 and TRBJ2-7, with D unclear. Germline loops: CDR1 PRHDT, CDR2 FYEKMQ (reference sequence). The ends were cut back, 0 bases at V and 0 bases at J, with 0 bases in the middle. The CDR3 consists of 12 residues. CDR3: CASSLGSYEQYF. Here the CDR3 DNA reads TGTGCCAGCAGCTTAGGCTCCTACGAGCAGTACTTC.

The chain recombines TRBV11-3 with TRBJ2-2; D remains unclear. V dropped 1 base and J dropped 1 base, with 13 bases sitting between them. The CDR3 runs to 17 residues. CDR1 and CDR2 (germline): SGHNT, YENEEA. The CDR3 DNA is TGTGCCAGCAGCTTAGTAGAAGGGCAGGTGAACACCGGGGAGCTGTTTTTT. This sequence encodes CASSLVEGQVNTGELFF.

This chain links TRBV4-1 with TRBJ2-3, with 9 bases aligning to TRBD2. This CDR3 contains 17 residues. Germline CDR1 MGHRA, CDR2 YSYEKL. V lost 0 bases and J lost 5; bases outside the gene matches: 9. The CDR3 DNA reads as TGCGCCAGCAGCCAAGATGGGGGCGGGAGGGCCGGAGATACGCAGTATTTT. This gives the protein CASSQDGGGRAGDTQYF.

The chain joins TRBV5-5 to TRBJ1-2; 8 bases agree with TRBD1. CDR3 size: 17 residues. V was pared by 0 bases and J by 6 bases, with 13 bases of the junction left unmatched. Germline CDR1 reads SGHKS; CDR2 reads YYEKEE (reference sequence). The CDR3 bases are TGTGCCAGCAGCTTGGCGGGGGCACCAGGGGGCTTTGATGGCTACACCTTC. Translation: CASSLAGAPGGFDGYTF. Complete variable domain (other parts from reference TRBV5-5 and TRBJ1-2): DAGVTQSPTHLIKTRGQQVTLRCSPISGHKSVSWYQQVLGQGPQFIFQYYEKEERGRGNFPDRFSARQFPNYSSELNVNALLLGDSALYLCASSLAGAPGGFDGYTFGSGTRLTVV.

The V gene is TRBV27, the J gene TRBJ1-1; D is ambiguous. This CDR3 is 13 amino acids long. CDR1 is MNHEY, CDR2 SMNVEV, per germline (reference sequence). V was trimmed by 3 bases and J by 7 bases, leaving 12 bases between them. CDR3 residues: CASSFFRGIEAFF. CDR3 coding DNA: TGTGCCAGCAGTTTTTTTCGAGGAATTGAAGCTTTCTTT.

CDR3 protein: CASSLLGRDGETQYF. The CDR3 coding sequence is TGTGCCAGCAGCTTGTTAGGACGGGACGGGGAGACCCAGTACTTC. The chain combines TRBV7-9 with TRBJ2-5, with D possibly being TRBD1 or TRBD2 (5 bases each). Trimming removed 3 bases from V and 5 bases from J, with 16 bases in between. CDR1 is SEHNR and CDR2 is FQNEAQ in the germline V gene (reference sequence). The CDR3 has 15 residues.

The V call is TRBV5-5, the J call TRBJ2-6; no definite D call. Germline V gene data show CDR1 as SGHKS and CDR2 as YYEKEE (reference sequence). V lost 0 bases and J 0 bases, leaving 4 bases between the germline ends. This CDR3 comprises 15 residues. The CDR3: CASSLEYSGANVLTF. The CDR3 DNA sequence: TGTGCCAGCAGCTTGGAATACTCTGGGGCCAACGTCCTGACTTTC.

This chain links TRBV25-1 with TRBJ2-3, with D possibly called TRBD1 or TRBD2 (5 bases each). Germline CDR1 reads MGHDK; CDR2 reads SYGVNS. Trimming left V 4 bases short and J 0 bases short, with 14 bases between. CDR3 length equals 16 residues. CDR3 sequence: CASSGLMGVSTDTQYF. The CDR3, as DNA: TGTGCCAGCAGTGGCCTTATGGGGGTTAGCACAGATACGCAGTATTTT. The variable domain in full, with the rest retrieved from reference TRBV25-1 and TRBJ2-3, is EADIYQTPRYLVIGTGKKITLECSQTMGHDKMYWYQQDPGMELHLIHYSYGVNSTEKGDLSSESTVSRIRTEHFPLTLESARPSHTSQYLCASSGLMGVSTDTQYFGPGTRLTVL.

V is TRBV27 and J is TRBJ2-3, with TRBD2 as a possible D gene (5 bases). The germline CDR1 and CDR2 sequences are MNHEY and SMNVEV (reference sequence). The CDR3 is 15 residues long. V lost 5 bases and J 4 bases, leaving 16 bases between the germline ends. CDR3: CASSPQTILPDTQYF. The CDR3 DNA is TGTGCCAGCAGTCCCCAGACTATACTCCCAGATACGCAGTATTTT.

V and J are TRBV4-1 and TRBJ1-2; a possible D gene is TRBD1 (6 bases). Germline lookup yields CDR1 MGHRA and CDR2 YSYEKL. Trimming took 1 base from V and 5 from J, leaving 20 bases between them. The CDR3 extends over 17 amino acids. CDR3 amino acids: CASSQVADRPGGYGYTF. DNA of the CDR3: TGCGCCAGCAGCCAAGTCGCCGACAGGCCTGGGGGGTATGGCTACACCTTC.

CDR3 residues: CASSPGVGETQYF. The DNA for the CDR3 is TGTGCCAGCAGCCCCGGAGTAGGGGAGACCCAGTACTTC. The chain employs TRBV13 and TRBJ2-5; the D is unclear. V gave up 5 bases and J gave up 5 bases, with 12 bases separating them. Germline loops: CDR1 PRHDT, CDR2 FYEKMQ (reference sequence). The CDR3 has 13 amino acids. Using reference TRBV13 and TRBJ2-5 for the parts outside the CDR3, the full variable domain is AAGVIQSPRHLIKEKRETATLKCYPIPRHDTVYWYQQGPGQDPQFLISFYEKMQSDKGSIPDRFSAQQFSDYHSELNMSSLELGDSALYFCASSPGVGETQYFGPGTRLLVL.

Worth noting for this clone: Other DNA sequences in the same sample also yield this CDR3. The rearrangement joins TRBV4-1 to TRBJ2-7; D may match TRBD1 or TRBD2 (5 bases each). CDR3 size: 14 residues. V gave up 4 bases and J gave up 2 bases, with 12 bases separating them. The germline gives CDR1 MGHRA, CDR2 YSYEKL. The CDR3 region is CASSLGTGTYEQYF. CDR3 DNA sequence: TGCGCCAGCAGCCTAGGGACGGGGACCTACGAGCAGTACTTC.

The chain employs TRBV27 and TRBJ2-3; D perhaps matches TRBD2 (7 bases). Germline CDR1 and CDR2: MNHEY and SMNVEV (reference sequence). The CDR3 consists of 15 residues. With 7 bases removed from V and 8 bases from J, the gap between germline ends came to 22 bases. The DNA of the CDR3 is TGTGCCAGCACCCCTTGGGGGGGGCCAGAGGGTACGCAGTATTTT. Amino acids: CASTPWGGPEGTQYF.

This clone was picked up one time. The rearrangement joins TRBV5-6 to TRBJ1-1, with a weak D call TRBD1 (5 bases). V was clipped by 0 bases and J by 1 base, with 7 bases between them. This CDR3 region has 14 residues. The germline V gene encodes CDR1 SGHDT and CDR2 YYEEEE. The CDR3 sequence: CASSLGGSNTEAFF. The DNA for the CDR3 is TGTGCCAGCAGCTTGGGGGGCTCGAACACTGAAGCTTTCTTT.

The genes are TRBV5-4 and TRBJ1-1; 11 bases are a match to TRBD1. Germline-derived CDR1 and CDR2 are SGHNT and YYREEE (reference sequence). The CDR3 length is 14 residues. Trimming removed 4 bases from V and 5 bases from J; junction bases left unmatched: 4. The CDR3 loop is CASSLGQGGTEAFF. The DNA for the CDR3 is TGTGCCAGCAGCCTGGGACAGGGGGGTACTGAAGCTTTCTTT.

The chain carries TRBV30 and TRBJ1-2, with 8 bases aligning to TRBD1. V was clipped by 3 bases and J by 4 bases; unmatched bases: 10. Per the germline V gene, CDR1 is GTSNPN and CDR2 is SVGIG (reference sequence). The CDR3 contains 15 residues. CDR3 in amino acids: CAWRGRTGRGYGYTF. The DNA for the CDR3 is TGTGCCTGGAGGGGCCGGACAGGGAGAGGCTATGGCTACACCTTC.

The chain uses TRBV6-1 and TRBJ2-7; D is perhaps TRBD2 (6 bases). The CDR3 consists of 16 residues. Trimming removed 3 bases from V and 6 bases from J, with 21 bases in between. Germline assignment: CDR1 MNHNS and CDR2 SASEGT. Written as DNA, the CDR3 is TGTGCCAGCAGTGAGGAGCCTTACGGGGGTGCGTCCGAGCAGTACTTC. Amino acids: CASSEEPYGGASEQYF.

V gene TRBV27 combines with J gene TRBJ2-3; D remains unclear. V lost 5 bases, J lost 5 bases, and 8 bases lay in between. This CDR3 has 12 residues. CDR1 and CDR2 from the germline V gene are MNHEY and SMNVEV (reference sequence). CDR3 region: CASSLMGDTQYF. CDR3 sequence (DNA): TGTGCCAGCAGTCTCATGGGAGATACGCAGTATTTT.

The chain employs TRBV21-1 and TRBJ2-5; the table calls TRBD1, which could not be checked here. TRBV21-1 is a known pseudogene. CDR3 length equals 18 residues. The CDR3 here is CASSKGLGTGRYQETQYF. Here the CDR3 DNA reads TGTGCCAGCAGCAAAGGGTTGGGGACAGGGAGATATCAAGAGACCCAGTACTTC.